This TCR beta chain comes out of a study of pediatric ulcerative colitis. Overall study results and limits: Ulcerative colitis patients shared more blood-rectal clones than controls. Acute severe colitis showed lower rectal diversity from clonal expansions.

This table comes from immunoSEQ multiplex PCR, and its TCRdb copy is limited to in-frame clones, with some not included. The sample comprises around 64,000 clones, over 70% of which are singletons, and around 4.9% rests with the top ten. Regarding this clone: Antigen unknown.

V shed 2 bases, J shed 4 bases, and the junction held 7 bases outside the gene matches. The germline gives CDR1 SGHNT, CDR2 YYREEE (reference sequence). The CDR3 has 15 residues. The receptor was isolated from a boy younger than 18 with moderate ulcerative colitis. Material: blood. The chain uses TRBV5-4 and TRBJ1-1, with 8 nucleotides matching TRBD1. The DNA of the CDR3 is TGTGCCAGCAGCTTACCAGGGGGCGTCGGCACTGAAGCTTTCTTT. It translates to CASSLPGGVGTEAFF.